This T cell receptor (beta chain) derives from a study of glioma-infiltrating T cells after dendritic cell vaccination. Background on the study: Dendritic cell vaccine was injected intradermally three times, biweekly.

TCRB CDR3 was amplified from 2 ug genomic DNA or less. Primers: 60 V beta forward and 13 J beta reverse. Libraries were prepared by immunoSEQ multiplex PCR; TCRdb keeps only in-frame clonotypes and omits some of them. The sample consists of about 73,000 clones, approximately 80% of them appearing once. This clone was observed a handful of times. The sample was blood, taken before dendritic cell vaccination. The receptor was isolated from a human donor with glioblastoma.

For the CDR3, the DNA is TGTGCCAGCAGTTACGAGGGGGGGCGGACAGATACGCAGTATTTT. Its protein product is CASSYEGGRTDTQYF. The chain has TRBV6-5 and TRBJ2-3, with D maybe TRBD2 (7 bases). This CDR3 spans 15 amino acids. V lost 2 bases, J lost 3 bases, and 12 bases lay in between. Germline CDR1 MNHEY, CDR2 SVGAGI.